These 13 T cell receptor beta chains share one sample of origin, sequenced in a study of T cell responses to AZD1222 COVID-19 vaccine. Some clones are missing from TCRdb's copy, which holds only in-frame ones; the method was immunoSEQ multiplex PCR. The sample consists of about 120,000 clones, around 87% of them appearing once. The sequences come from peripheral blood, collected 28 days after the second AZD1222 dose. The receptors here all came from an adult who received the AZD1222 COVID-19 vaccine.

This chain links TRBV5-5 with TRBJ1-6, with D uncertain. Germline lookup yields CDR1 SGHKS and CDR2 YYEKEE (reference sequence). CDR3 length equals 16 residues. V lost 3 bases to trimming and J lost 0 bases, with 10 bases between them. This CDR3 reads CASSSDYDSYNSPLHF. In nucleotides, the CDR3 is TGTGCCAGCAGCTCAGACTATGACTCCTATAATTCACCCCTCCACTTT.

CDR3 DNA sequence: TGTGCCAGCAGCTTAATTCCGGGACAGGGAATAGGTGGCTACACCTTC. Translation: CASSLIPGQGIGGYTF. The J gene is TRBJ1-2, the V gene TRBV7-8; 9 positions match TRBD1. This CDR3 is 16 amino acids long. Trimming at V came to 2 bases and at J to 7 bases, leaving 11 bases not matched to a gene. Germline CDR1 is SGHVS and CDR2 is FQNEAQ.

This chain joins TRBV21-1 and TRBJ2-2; the DNA was not used to check the table's D call, TRBD1. TRBV21-1 is classified as a pseudogene. There are 13 residues in the CDR3. Here the CDR3 DNA reads TGTGCCAGCAGCAGAATCATCACAGGGAAGCTGTTTTTT. Protein sequence: CASSRIITGKLFF.

The table lists this clone with a few counts. The chain uses TRBV18 and TRBJ1-2; tentatively, D is TRBD1 (6 bases). This CDR3 is built from 15 residues. CDR1 is KGHSH, CDR2 LQKENI, per germline. Trimming stripped 3 bases from V and 3 bases from J, with 14 bases between. This CDR3 reads CASSPTGTLHYGYTF. CDR3 nucleotides: TGTGCCAGCTCACCGACAGGTACTCTACACTATGGCTACACCTTC.

The chain employs TRBV18 and TRBJ1-5; 8 bases are shared with TRBD1. This CDR3 is built from 15 residues. Trimming at V came to 3 bases and at J to 6 bases, leaving 7 bases not matched to a gene. CDR1 and CDR2 (germline): KGHSH, LQKENI. CDR3 in DNA: TGTGCCAGCTCACCTAGACAGGGGAGAGGTCAGCCCCAGCATTTT. This codes for CASSPRQGRGQPQHF.

The chain carries TRBV5-1 and TRBJ1-2, with D hard to call. Between the trimmed V and J ends, which lost 1 base and 2 bases, there was a span of 15 bases. This CDR3 spans 16 amino acids. CDR1 and CDR2 from the germline V gene are SGHRS and YFSETQ. CDR3 residues: CASSLHPGLDNYGYTF. CDR3 DNA sequence: TGCGCCAGCAGCTTGCATCCGGGCCTCGACAACTATGGCTACACCTTC.

The chain employs TRBV7-8 and TRBJ1-1, with 7 positions matching TRBD1. The CDR3 length is 14 residues. The ends lost 5 bases at V and 1 base at J; junction bases unmatched: 4. Per germline, CDR1 SGHVS and CDR2 FQNEAQ. The CDR3 region is CASSARDRNTEAFF. CDR3 bases: TGTGCCAGCAGCGCCCGGGACAGGAACACTGAAGCTTTCTTT.

V gene TRBV5-1 combines with J gene TRBJ2-1; no reliable D call. The CDR3 has 14 residues. V was clipped by 4 bases and J by 4 bases, with 12 bases between them. Germline V CDR1 and CDR2: SGHRS, YFSETQ. The CDR3 sequence is CASSPPGPYNEQFF. In DNA, the CDR3 is TGCGCCAGCAGCCCCCCAGGCCCTTACAATGAGCAGTTCTTC.

CDR3 protein: CASSLRLGPPYF. CDR3 bases: TGTGCCAGCAGTTTAAGGCTAGGGCCACCGTACTTC. This chain joins TRBV27 and TRBJ2-7; D not certain. The CDR3 has 12 residues. CDR1 and CDR2 (germline): MNHEY, SMNVEV (reference sequence). V was trimmed by 2 bases and J by 12 bases, leaving 14 bases between them.

This clone counts as medium-sized. The gene calls are TRBV27 and TRBJ1-5; tentative D call: TRBD1 (6 bases). Germline CDR1 MNHEY, CDR2 SMNVEV (reference sequence). Between the trimmed V and J ends, which lost 5 bases and 3 bases, there was a span of 11 bases. The CDR3 consists of 14 residues. In DNA, the CDR3 is TGTGCCAGCAGTAAACAGGGACCCAATCAGCCCCAGCATTTT. Its protein is CASSKQGPNQPQHF.

This clone has only one observation. The genes are TRBV5-1 and TRBJ1-2; tentatively, D is TRBD1 (5 bases). The CDR3 consists of 16 residues. Germline V gives CDR1 SGHRS, CDR2 YFSETQ. The V end lost 4 bases, the J end lost 4 bases, and 20 bases lay between the germline ends. The DNA of the CDR3 is TGCGCCAGCAGCCGCGACCGAGGGGCGCTTGGCTATGGCTACACCTTC. It yields the protein CASSRDRGALGYGYTF.

This chain uses TRBV21-1 with TRBJ2-3; TRBD2 is the table's D call and was not checked against the DNA. TRBV21-1 is a pseudogene locus. The CDR3 extends over 20 amino acids. The CDR3 coding sequence is TGTGCCAGCAGCAAAGGGTCTAGCGGGGGAGTCCTTTCTAGCACAGATACGCAGTATTTT. Protein product: CASSKGSSGGVLSSTDTQYF.

Comment on this clone: The same CDR3 arises from other DNA sequences in this sample as well. The chain carries TRBV7-2 and TRBJ1-5; no clear D gene. Between the trimmed V and J ends, which lost 1 base and 2 bases, there was a span of 6 bases. The germline V gene encodes CDR1 SGHTA and CDR2 FQGNSA. This CDR3 has 14 residues. The CDR3 here is CASSLGGGNQPQHF. The CDR3 DNA sequence: TGTGCCAGCAGCTTAGGCGGGGGCAATCAGCCCCAGCATTTT.